The 32 T cell receptor beta chains below were found in one sample sequenced in a study of cytomegalovirus exposure and HLA in healthy donors. Amplification used 60 Vbeta primers and 13 Jbeta primers. Sequenced by immunoSEQ multiplex PCR; TCRdb stores in-frame clones only, minus some. The repertoire consists of about 82,000 clones, with just over 70% occurring once and the leading ten covering just over 8%. The sequenced sample consisted of PBMCs. The receptors here all came from a man in his fifties or sixties in good health and CMV-seronegative.

The gene calls are TRBV9 and TRBJ2-1, with TRBD2 identical over 7 bases. The CDR3 has 15 residues. Germline V gives CDR1 SGDLS, CDR2 YYNGEE. Unmatched junction bases numbered 3, after V lost 3 bases and J lost 0 bases. The CDR3 coding sequence is TGTGCCAGCAGCGCGACTAGCAACTCCTACAATGAGCAGTTCTTC. Amino acids: CASSATSNSYNEQFF.

The chain links TRBV7-2 to TRBJ2-3; no reliable D call. V was clipped by 1 base and J by 2 bases, with 7 bases between them. Per the germline V gene, CDR1 is SGHTA and CDR2 is FQGNSA. CDR3 size: 14 residues. CDR3: CASSLDSSTDTQYF. CDR3 in DNA: TGTGCCAGCAGCTTAGATAGTTCCACAGATACGCAGTATTTT. Drawing the rest from reference TRBV7-2 and TRBJ2-3, the complete variable domain is GAGVSQSPSNKVTEKGKDVELRCDPISGHTALYWYRQSLGQGLEFLIYFQGNSAPDKSGLPSDRFSAERTGGSVSTLTIQRTQQEDSAVYLCASSLDSSTDTQYFGPGTRLTVL.

The CDR3 region is CASSARGRGDYEQYF. Written as DNA, the CDR3 is TGTGCCAGCAGCGCACGAGGCAGGGGCGATTACGAGCAGTACTTC. The chain combines TRBV7-9 with TRBJ2-7; D possibly corresponds to TRBD1 (6 bases). The germline gives CDR1 SEHNR, CDR2 FQNEAQ (reference sequence). The CDR3 loop spans 15 amino acids. Trimming removed 5 bases at V and 4 bases at J, with 18 bases between. The full variable domain, its missing parts supplied by reference TRBV7-9 and TRBJ2-7, is DTGVSQNPRHKITKRGQNVTFRCDPISEHNRLYWYRQTLGQGPEFLTYFQNEAQLEKSRLLSDRFSAERPKGSFSTLEIQRTEQGDSAMYLCASSARGRGDYEQYFGPGTRLTVT.

The V call is TRBV5-1, the J call TRBJ2-3, with 8 bases lining up with TRBD2. J lost 0 bases, V lost 0 bases, and 12 bases had no gene match. CDR1 and CDR2 from the germline V gene are SGHRS and YFSETQ. This CDR3 spans 19 amino acids. Here the CDR3 DNA reads TGCGCCAGCAGCTTGGCCCCCGGGGGGGGAGCGGAGAGCACAGATACGCAGTATTTT. Its protein product is CASSLAPGGGAESTDTQYF.

The chain employs TRBV14 and TRBJ2-7; 9 nucleotides match TRBD1. The CDR3 has 15 amino acids. The germline V gene encodes CDR1 SGHDN and CDR2 FVKESK. V shed 4 bases and J 4 bases; nucleotides not matched to a gene: 8. In DNA form, the CDR3 reads TGTGCCAGCAGCCCGGTGGGACAGGGATATTACGAGCAGTACTTC. This gives the protein CASSPVGQGYYEQYF.

The chain uses TRBV28 and TRBJ1-5; 7 positions agree with TRBD1. Looked up from germline, CDR1 is MDHEN and CDR2 is SYDVKM. CDR3 length equals 14 residues. The V and J ends lost 6 bases and 2 bases, in that order; junction bases with no gene match: 4. The CDR3 coding sequence is TGTGCCAGCAGCCGAGGACAGGGCAATCAGCCCCAGCATTTT. This gives the protein CASSRGQGNQPQHF.

This clone was recorded once. J is TRBJ1-2 and V is TRBV7-2; 8 nucleotides line up with TRBD1. There are 16 residues in the CDR3. Germline V gene sequence: CDR1 SGHTA, CDR2 FQGNSA. V shed 6 bases, J shed 4 bases, and the junction held 13 bases outside the gene matches. CDR3 bases: TGTGCCAGCAGTCCCGACTCCAGGGGGCTCGGCTATGGCTACACCTTC. It encodes CASSPDSRGLGYGYTF.

The V call is TRBV27, the J call TRBJ2-1; 8 bases align to TRBD1. CDR3 length equals 12 residues. The V and J ends lost 6 bases and 12 bases, in that order; junction bases with no gene match: 7. Germline values: CDR1 MNHEY, CDR2 SMNVEV (reference sequence). The CDR3 reads CASRTGQGGQFF. As DNA, the CDR3 is TGTGCCAGCAGGACCGGACAGGGTGGGCAGTTCTTC.

J is TRBJ2-7 and V is TRBV6-1; D might be TRBD1 (5 bases). V lost 6 bases to trimming and J lost 1 base, with 10 bases between them. Germline V gives CDR1 MNHNS, CDR2 SASEGT. The CDR3 is 13 residues long. The CDR3 bases are TGTGCCAGCAGGTTAAGGGGATCCTACGAGCAGTACTTC. This sequence encodes CASRLRGSYEQYF.

The chain carries TRBV6-1 and TRBJ1-4, with 7 positions matching TRBD1. J was trimmed by 13 bases and V by 6 bases; bases with no gene match: 11. Germline CDR1 reads MNHNS; CDR2 reads SASEGT. CDR3 length equals 13 residues. CDR3: CASSRDRAWGLFF. CDR3 in DNA: TGTGCCAGCAGCAGAGACAGGGCCTGGGGACTGTTTTTT.

V and J are TRBV7-2 and TRBJ1-2, with D perhaps TRBD1 (5 bases). Trimming removed 1 base at V and 2 bases at J, with 8 bases between. Germline assignment: CDR1 SGHTA and CDR2 FQGNSA. The CDR3 length is 14 residues. This chain's CDR3 is CASSLESGNYGYTF. The CDR3 DNA reads TGTGCCAGCAGCTTAGAATCAGGGAACTATGGCTACACCTTC.

V usage is TRBV18 and J usage is TRBJ2-7, with D maybe TRBD1 (6 bases). V lost 1 base and J lost 3, with 10 bases in between. This CDR3 is 14 amino acids long. Germline CDR1 is KGHSH and CDR2 is LQKENI. The CDR3 DNA follows: TGTGCCAGCTCACCACAACAGGGAAACTACGAGCAGTACTTC. It is translated as CASSPQQGNYEQYF.

The V call is TRBV29-1, the J call TRBJ1-2, with D unclear. The CDR3 totals 13 residues. Germline CDR1 SQVTM, CDR2 ANQGSEA. Trimming removed 6 bases from V and 4 bases from J, with 15 bases in between. The CDR3 coding sequence is TGCAGCGTCCCCAGTGGAGATGGCTATGGCTACACCTTC. The encoded protein is CSVPSGDGYGYTF.

V and J are TRBV19 and TRBJ2-7; 9 bases agree with TRBD1. This CDR3 contains 15 residues. Germline values: CDR1 LNHDA, CDR2 SQIVND (reference sequence). The V gene end was trimmed by 6 bases and the J gene end by 4 bases; junction bases not matched to a gene: 10. The CDR3 loop is CASRVTGTGPYEQYF. The DNA of the CDR3 is TGTGCCAGTAGAGTAACCGGGACAGGGCCATACGAGCAGTACTTC.

The CDR3 nucleotides read TGTGCCATCAGTGAGACCACCGGGACTAGCGGATTCAATGAGCAGTTCTTC. This codes for CAISETTGTSGFNEQFF. This chain links TRBV10-3 with TRBJ2-1; 11 nucleotides align to TRBD2. CDR1 ENHRY and CDR2 SYGVKD come from the germline V gene. V was pared by 2 bases and J by 6 bases, with 9 bases of the junction left unmatched. The CDR3 has 17 amino acids.

V is TRBV5-1 and J is TRBJ2-7; TRBD2 matches at 10 bases. The junction had 3 bases not matched to a gene; V was cut back by 0 bases and J by 3 bases. The CDR3 contains 15 residues. In germline, CDR1 is SGHRS, CDR2 YFSETQ. The DNA for the CDR3 is TGCGCCAGCAGCTTGGCTAGCGGGAGCTACTACGAGCAGTACTTC. Translated, it gives CASSLASGSYYEQYF.

This clone was seen only once. The chain joins TRBV5-1 to TRBJ2-3; 10 bases map to TRBD1. This CDR3 is built from 16 residues. Losses at the gene ends were 7 bases for V and 0 bases for J; bases not matched to a gene: 8. Germline assignment: CDR1 SGHRS and CDR2 YFSETQ. The CDR3 loop is CASGDRGYPSTDTQYF. The CDR3 DNA follows: TGCGCCAGCGGGGACAGGGGATACCCTAGCACAGATACGCAGTATTTT.

The chain carries TRBV6-6 and TRBJ2-3; D is uncertain. The CDR3 sequence is 14 residues long. CDR1 and CDR2 (germline): MNHNY, SVGAGI (reference sequence). Trimming stripped 2 bases from V and 3 bases from J, with 9 bases between. The CDR3: CASSYISVTDTQYF. CDR3 nucleotides: TGTGCCAGCAGTTACATCTCAGTAACAGATACGCAGTATTTT.

This chain joins TRBV28 and TRBJ1-5; weak D call: TRBD1 (5 bases). The V and J ends lost 3 bases and 4 bases respectively, with 10 bases between them. The germline gives CDR1 MDHEN, CDR2 SYDVKM. CDR3 size: 14 residues. The CDR3 spells CASSLPNRNQPQHF. Written as DNA, the CDR3 is TGTGCCAGCAGTTTGCCAAACAGGAATCAGCCCCAGCATTTT.

The rearrangement links TRBV7-2 to TRBJ2-1; 13 bases match TRBD2. Trimming took 5 bases from V and 9 from J; bases not matched to a gene: 7. Germline V lookup: CDR1 SGHTA, CDR2 FQGNSA. The CDR3 covers 15 residues. The CDR3 nucleotides read TGTGCCAGCAGCCAGGGGACTAGCGGGATTCTTGAGCAGTTCTTC. It is translated as CASSQGTSGILEQFF. The whole variable domain, remainder taken from reference TRBV7-2 and TRBJ2-1, is GAGVSQSPSNKVTEKGKDVELRCDPISGHTALYWYRQSLGQGLEFLIYFQGNSAPDKSGLPSDRFSAERTGGSVSTLTIQRTQQEDSAVYLCASSQGTSGILEQFFGPGTRLTVL.

The genes are TRBV5-8 and TRBJ1-1; TRBD1 is a possible D gene (6 bases). The germline V gene has CDR1 SGHTS and CDR2 YDEGEE. Trimming removed 5 bases at V and 1 base at J, with 12 bases between. There are 14 residues in the CDR3. The CDR3 nucleotides read TGTGCCAGCAGGCTCGGGGGGGCGAACACTGAAGCTTTCTTT. It translates to CASRLGGANTEAFF.

The chain has TRBV28 and TRBJ2-1; possible D gene TRBD1, 6 bases. The V gene lost 10 bases and the J gene lost 7 bases, with 17 bases spanning the gap. CDR3 size: 13 residues. Germline V gene lookup returns CDR1 MDHEN and CDR2 SYDVKM. The CDR3 DNA is TGTGCCATCTCACGGCCCCAGGGGAATGAGCAGTTCTTC. This encodes CAISRPQGNEQFF.

The genes are TRBV6-5 and TRBJ2-7; 9 bases align to TRBD1. Per the germline V gene, CDR1 is MNHEY and CDR2 is SVGAGI. J gave up 5 bases and V 2 bases, and 7 bases lay outside the gene matches. This CDR3 is 15 amino acids long. The CDR3 is CASSYSPGQGNEQYF. In DNA form, the CDR3 reads TGTGCCAGCAGTTACAGTCCGGGACAGGGTAACGAGCAGTACTTC.

The rearrangement links TRBV27 to TRBJ1-4; TRBD1 agrees at 7 bases. Germline CDR1 MNHEY, CDR2 SMNVEV (reference sequence). The length of the CDR3 is 15 residues. Trimming at V came to 5 bases and at J to 6 bases, leaving 9 bases not matched to a gene. This chain's CDR3 is CASSPQQGIDEKLFF. The CDR3 nucleotides are TGTGCCAGCAGTCCACAACAGGGGATAGATGAAAAACTGTTTTTT.

The table lists this clone with a few counts. The chain uses TRBV4-1 and TRBJ1-6; tentatively, D is TRBD1 (6 bases). The CDR3 extends over 14 amino acids. Germline-derived CDR1 and CDR2 are MGHRA and YSYEKL. V lost 4 bases to trimming and J lost 6 bases, with 10 bases between them. In DNA form, the CDR3 reads TGCGCCAGCAGCCGGGAAGGGGGTAATTCACCCCTCCACTTT. The encoded protein is CASSREGGNSPLHF.

The chain combines TRBV30 with TRBJ2-5; 7 bases are a match to TRBD1. The ends lost 2 bases at V and 4 bases at J; junction bases unmatched: 10. The CDR3 runs to 15 residues. Per germline, CDR1 GTSNPN and CDR2 SVGIG (reference sequence). The CDR3: CAWSNYRGIGETQYF. CDR3 DNA sequence: TGTGCCTGGAGTAATTACAGGGGAATAGGAGAGACCCAGTACTTC. The whole variable domain, filled in from reference TRBV30 and TRBJ2-5, reads SQTIHQWPATLVQPVGSPLSLECTVEGTSNPNLYWYRQAAGRGLQLLFYSVGIGQISSEVPQNLSASRPQDRQFILSSKKLLLSDSGFYLCAWSNYRGIGETQYFGPGTRLLVL.

The chain has TRBV18 and TRBJ1-1; D unclear. The CDR3 runs to 13 residues. From germline, CDR1 is KGHSH and CDR2 LQKENI. V lost 4 bases, J lost 1 base, and 7 bases lay in between. This CDR3 is CASSLEGNTEAFF. The DNA for the CDR3 is TGTGCCAGCTCACTTGAGGGGAACACTGAAGCTTTCTTT.

The genes are TRBV28 and TRBJ2-2, with 15 bases aligning to TRBD2. This CDR3 comprises 18 residues. V trimming: 6 bases; J trimming: 2 bases; junction bases outside the gene matches: 7. Per the germline V gene, CDR1 is MDHEN and CDR2 is SYDVKM. The CDR3 DNA reads as TGTGCCAGCAGCTGGACTAGCGGGAGGGCCGGAAACACCGGGGAGCTGTTTTTT. Translating it yields CASSWTSGRAGNTGELFF.

CDR3 loop: CASRGQGATYNEQFF. The CDR3 bases are TGTGCCAGCAGGGGACAGGGGGCAACATACAATGAGCAGTTCTTC. The rearrangement uses TRBV6-1 and TRBJ2-1, with 12 bases lining up with TRBD1. CDR3 length: 15 residues. Germline-derived CDR1 and CDR2 are MNHNS and SASEGT. The V segment lost 6 bases and the J segment 4 bases; nucleotides outside the gene matches: 4.

The J gene is TRBJ2-7, the V gene TRBV7-9; 8 bases match TRBD1. Germline values: CDR1 SEHNR, CDR2 FQNEAQ (reference sequence). V lost 8 bases, J lost 4 bases, and 10 bases stayed unmatched. The CDR3 consists of 14 residues. In DNA form, the CDR3 reads TGTGCCAGCGCCCGACAGGGGAGTAGGTACGAGCAGTACTTC. It specifies CASARQGSRYEQYF.

The chain uses TRBV5-4 and TRBJ2-7; D is perhaps TRBD1 (5 bases). The length of the CDR3 is 15 residues. The germline gives CDR1 SGHNT, CDR2 YYREEE (reference sequence). The ends were cut back, 0 bases at V and 2 bases at J, with 12 bases in the middle. CDR3 DNA: TGTGCCAGCAGCTTGGGATCAGGGCTGGCCTACGAGCAGTACTTC. Translated, it gives CASSLGSGLAYEQYF.

This clone was picked up a small number of times. The chain joins TRBV4-1 to TRBJ2-2, with no clear D. CDR1 is MGHRA and CDR2 is YSYEKL in the germline V gene. The CDR3 length is 15 residues. Trimming shortened V by 3 bases and J by 4 bases, and 12 bases separated the two germline ends. CDR3: CASSQPRAPTGELFF. In DNA form, the CDR3 reads TGCGCCAGCAGCCAGCCCCGCGCGCCCACCGGGGAGCTGTTTTTT.